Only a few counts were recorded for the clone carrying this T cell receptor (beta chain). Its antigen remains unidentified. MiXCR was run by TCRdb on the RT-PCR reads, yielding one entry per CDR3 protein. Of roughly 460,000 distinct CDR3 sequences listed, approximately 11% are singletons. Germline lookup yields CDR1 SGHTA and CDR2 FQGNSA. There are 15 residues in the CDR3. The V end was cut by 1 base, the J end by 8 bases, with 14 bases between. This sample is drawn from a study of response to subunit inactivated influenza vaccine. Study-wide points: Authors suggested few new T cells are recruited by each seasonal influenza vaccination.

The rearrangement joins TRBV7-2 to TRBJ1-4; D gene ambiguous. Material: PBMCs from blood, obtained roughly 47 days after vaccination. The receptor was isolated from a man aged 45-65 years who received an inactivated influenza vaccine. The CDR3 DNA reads TGTGCCAGCAGCTTAGACGGCCTCGGCAGCGAAAAACTGTTTTTT. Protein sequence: CASSLDGLGSEKLFF.